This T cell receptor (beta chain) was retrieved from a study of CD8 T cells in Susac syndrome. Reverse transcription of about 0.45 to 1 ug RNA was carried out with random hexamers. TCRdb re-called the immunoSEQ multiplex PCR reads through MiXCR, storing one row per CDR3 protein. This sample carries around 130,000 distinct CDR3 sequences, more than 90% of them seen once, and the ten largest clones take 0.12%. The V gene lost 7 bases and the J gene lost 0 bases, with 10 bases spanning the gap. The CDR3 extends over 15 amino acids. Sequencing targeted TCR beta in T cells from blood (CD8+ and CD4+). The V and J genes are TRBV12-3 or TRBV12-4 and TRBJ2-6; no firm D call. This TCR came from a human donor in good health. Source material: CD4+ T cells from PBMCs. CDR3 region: CASNEHSSGANVLTF. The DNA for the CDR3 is TGTGCCAGCAACGAACACAGCTCTGGGGCCAACGTCCTGACTTTC.